This T cell receptor beta chain came from a study of CD8 T cells in Susac syndrome. An input of roughly 0.5 to 1 ug of RNA was subjected to reverse transcription using random hexamers. An immunoSEQ multiplex PCR generated amplified TCR beta CDR3 products spanning 54 Vbeta and 13 Jbeta. TCRdb re-analysed the immunoSEQ multiplex PCR reads in MiXCR, keeping a single row per CDR3 protein. The sample shows around 220,000 distinct CDR3 sequences, roughly nine tenths of them seen only once. The CDR3 runs 14 residues. Germline CDR1 PRHDT, CDR2 FYEKMQ (reference sequence). V was shortened by 0 bases and J by 5 bases, with 11 bases between the two germline ends. The multiple sclerosis control group was made up of treatment-naive patients with stable or active relapsing-remitting disease.

The TCR comes from a human donor with multiple sclerosis. The chain has TRBV13 and TRBJ2-7; no definite D call. The material sequenced was CD8+ T cells from PBMCs. CDR3 in amino acids: CASSLGATLDEQYF. As DNA, the CDR3 is TGTGCCAGCAGCTTAGGGGCCACCCTTGACGAGCAGTACTTC.